This T cell receptor beta chain was retrieved from a study of blood T cell repertoires in COVID-19 (dated by TCRdb to the early 2020s). Context from the whole study: The collaborator samples originated in the United States, Italy and Spain and spanned the acute and convalescent phases of COVID-19. The prospective study material was composed of cDNA or gDNA derived from T cells, B-cell-depleted T cells, or PBMCs. Subjects who had been exposed to COVID-19, were actively infected with it, or had recovered from it provided the deeply sampled blood TCRbeta repertoires that made up the dataset. A freely available public database, intended as a resource for researchers studying the immune response to SARS-CoV-2, is where the repertoires were released. The samples were drawn from the first 160 participants of the ongoing ImmuneRACE study and from 1,254 subjects provided by 6 global collaborators. A de-identified subject ID, COVID-19 status, age in years and sex were almost always included in the sample metadata. Where available, HLA class I and class II types were obtained from metadata supplied by the sample provider rather than from assay-based typing. Findings and caveats that apply to the study as a whole: How much clinical and demographic metadata was included differed by source and by participant, and the metadata was provided uncurated.

TCRbeta CDR3 regions were amplified from genomic DNA by means of the immunoSEQ Assay, a bias-controlled multiplex PCR. The source study handled its data this way. Nucleated cell counts per sample were estimated from amplification of reference gene primers within the assay. Sequence reads were collapsed and filtered to measure the absolute abundance of every unique TCRbeta CDR3 rearrangement. Productive Simpson clonality was computed per sample as the square root of Simpson's diversity index over productive rearrangements. This is the immuneACCESS table as TCRdb keeps it, with only in-frame sequences that have V and J called. A part of the clones is gone; compared with another copy, unresolved V genes explain less than half, and the rest is unexplained. The V and J calls and the clone size are those of that table, but D and trimming were determined from the DNA. This sample lists tens of thousands of clones; 75% to 90% were detected once. Of the sample, 10% to 15% falls within the top ten clones.

This clone was found a few times. The clone's antigen remains unknown. Per-nucleotide qualities are absent, and no much larger clonotype sits a single base away. Measured from the cysteine to the phenylalanine, the CDR3 is 18 residues long. CDR3 DNA only is kept here, 54 bases in frame from base 1. From V the trimming removes 5 bases and from J it removes 6 bases, while the gene matches leave 16 bases of the junction unaccounted for. CDR1 MDHEN and CDR2 SYDVKM were looked up in the germline V gene. Each collaborating institution followed its own protocols to collect whole blood in K2EDTA tubes. For TCRbeta analysis, collaborator samples were shipped as frozen whole blood, as isolated PBMCs, or as DNA extracted from either sample type.

The sequenced material came from peripheral blood. The clonotype was recovered from a human donor in a cohort sampled during active COVID-19. The sequence joins TRBV28 to TRBJ1-4; a stretch of 9 junction bases matches TRBD1. The DNA sequence is as follows: TGTGCCAGCAGTGCACTCCGGGACAGGGCCCAAGGGCATGAAAAACTGTTTTTT. Its protein is CASSALRDRAQGHEKLFF.